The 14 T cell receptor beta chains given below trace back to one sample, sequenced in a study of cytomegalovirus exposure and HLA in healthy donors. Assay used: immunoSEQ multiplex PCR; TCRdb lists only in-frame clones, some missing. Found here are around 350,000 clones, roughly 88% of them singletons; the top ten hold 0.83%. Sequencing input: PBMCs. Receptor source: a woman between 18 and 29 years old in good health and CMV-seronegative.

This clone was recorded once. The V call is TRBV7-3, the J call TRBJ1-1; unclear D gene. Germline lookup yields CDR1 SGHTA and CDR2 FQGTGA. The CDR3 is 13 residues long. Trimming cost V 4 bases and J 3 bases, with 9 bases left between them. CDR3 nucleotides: TGTGCCAGCAGCTCAACACGGGACACTGAAGCTTTCTTT. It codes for CASSSTRDTEAFF.

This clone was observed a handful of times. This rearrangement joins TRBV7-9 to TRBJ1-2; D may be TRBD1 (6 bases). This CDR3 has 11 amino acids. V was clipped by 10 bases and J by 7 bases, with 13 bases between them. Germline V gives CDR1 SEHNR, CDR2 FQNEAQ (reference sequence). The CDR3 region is CATPGVGGYTF. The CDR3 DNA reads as TGTGCCACCCCAGGGGTAGGTGGCTACACCTTC.

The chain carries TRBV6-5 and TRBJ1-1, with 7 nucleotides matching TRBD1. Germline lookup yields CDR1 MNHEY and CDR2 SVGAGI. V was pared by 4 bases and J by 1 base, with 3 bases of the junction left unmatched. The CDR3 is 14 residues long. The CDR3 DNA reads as TGTGCCAGCAGTTCGGACAGGCGGAACACTGAAGCTTTCTTT. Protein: CASSSDRRNTEAFF.

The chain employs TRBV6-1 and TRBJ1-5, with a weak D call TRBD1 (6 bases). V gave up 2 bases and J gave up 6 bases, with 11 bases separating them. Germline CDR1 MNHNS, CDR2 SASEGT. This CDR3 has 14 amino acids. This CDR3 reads CASSERGALQPQHF. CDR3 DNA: TGTGCCAGCAGTGAACGGGGGGCTCTTCAGCCCCAGCATTTT.

CDR3 region: CASSELLAGGNEQFF. CDR3 coding DNA: TGTGCCAGCAGTGAGTTACTAGCGGGGGGGAATGAGCAGTTCTTC. This chain connects TRBV2 to TRBJ2-1, with 13 bases matching TRBD2. Trimming removed 3 bases from V and 7 bases from J; junction bases left unmatched: 3. Germline values: CDR1 SNHLY, CDR2 FYNNEI. There are 15 residues in the CDR3.

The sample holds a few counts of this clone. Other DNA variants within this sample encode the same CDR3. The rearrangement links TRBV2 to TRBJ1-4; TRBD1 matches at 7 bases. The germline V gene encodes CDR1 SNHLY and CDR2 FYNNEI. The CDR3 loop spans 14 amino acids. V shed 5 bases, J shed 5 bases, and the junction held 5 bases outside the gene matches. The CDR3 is CASSRDRQNEKLFF. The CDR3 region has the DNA TGTGCCAGCAGTAGGGACAGACAGAATGAAAAACTGTTTTTT.

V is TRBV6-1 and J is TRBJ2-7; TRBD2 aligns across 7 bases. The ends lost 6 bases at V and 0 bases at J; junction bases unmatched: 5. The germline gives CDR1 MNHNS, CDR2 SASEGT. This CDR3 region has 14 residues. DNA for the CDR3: TGTGCCAGCAGGGAGCGGGGCACCTCCTACGAGCAGTACTTC. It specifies CASRERGTSYEQYF.

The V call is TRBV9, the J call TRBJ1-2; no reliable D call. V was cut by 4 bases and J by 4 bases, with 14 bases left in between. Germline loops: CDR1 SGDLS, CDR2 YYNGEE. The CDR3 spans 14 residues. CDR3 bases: TGTGCCAGCAGCCCAGCGGGTAGGACCTATGGCTACACCTTC. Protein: CASSPAGRTYGYTF.

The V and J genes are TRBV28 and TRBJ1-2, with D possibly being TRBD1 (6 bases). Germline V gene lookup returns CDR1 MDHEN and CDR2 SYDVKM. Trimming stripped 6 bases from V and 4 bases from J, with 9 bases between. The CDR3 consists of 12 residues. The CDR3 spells CASSRDIYGYTF. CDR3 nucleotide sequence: TGTGCCAGCAGCCGGGACATCTATGGCTACACCTTC.

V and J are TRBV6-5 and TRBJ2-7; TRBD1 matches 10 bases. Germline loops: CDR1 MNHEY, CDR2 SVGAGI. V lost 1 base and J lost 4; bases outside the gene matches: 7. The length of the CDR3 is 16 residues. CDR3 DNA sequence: TGTGCCAGCAGTTACTATAAGGGACAGGGGCTGTACGAGCAGTACTTC. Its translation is CASSYYKGQGLYEQYF.

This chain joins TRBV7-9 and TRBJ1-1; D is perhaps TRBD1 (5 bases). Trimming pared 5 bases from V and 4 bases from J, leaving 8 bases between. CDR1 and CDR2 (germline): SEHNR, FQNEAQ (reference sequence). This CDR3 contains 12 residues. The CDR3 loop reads CASSQRGTEAFF. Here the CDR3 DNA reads TGTGCCAGCAGCCAAAGGGGCACTGAAGCTTTCTTT.

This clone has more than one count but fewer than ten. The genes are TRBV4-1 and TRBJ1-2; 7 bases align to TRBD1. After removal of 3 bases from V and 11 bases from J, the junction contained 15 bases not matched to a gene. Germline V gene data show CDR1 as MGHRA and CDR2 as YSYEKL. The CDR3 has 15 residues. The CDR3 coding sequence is TGCGCCAGCAGCCACGACCGGACAGGCCGGGAGCTGTACACCTTC. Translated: CASSHDRTGRELYTF.

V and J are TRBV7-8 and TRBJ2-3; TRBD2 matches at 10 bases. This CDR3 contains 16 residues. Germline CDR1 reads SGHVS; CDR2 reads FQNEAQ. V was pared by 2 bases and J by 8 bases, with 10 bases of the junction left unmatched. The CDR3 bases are TGTGCCAGCAGCTTAACAGGGGCTAGCGGGAGTGGTACGCAGTATTTT. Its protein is CASSLTGASGSGTQYF.

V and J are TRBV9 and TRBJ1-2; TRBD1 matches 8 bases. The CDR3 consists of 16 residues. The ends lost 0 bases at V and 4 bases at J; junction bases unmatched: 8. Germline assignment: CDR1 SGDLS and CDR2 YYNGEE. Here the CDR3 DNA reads TGTGCCAGCAGCGTAGCAGGGGGCTCCTTCCCCTATGGCTACACCTTC. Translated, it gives CASSVAGGSFPYGYTF.